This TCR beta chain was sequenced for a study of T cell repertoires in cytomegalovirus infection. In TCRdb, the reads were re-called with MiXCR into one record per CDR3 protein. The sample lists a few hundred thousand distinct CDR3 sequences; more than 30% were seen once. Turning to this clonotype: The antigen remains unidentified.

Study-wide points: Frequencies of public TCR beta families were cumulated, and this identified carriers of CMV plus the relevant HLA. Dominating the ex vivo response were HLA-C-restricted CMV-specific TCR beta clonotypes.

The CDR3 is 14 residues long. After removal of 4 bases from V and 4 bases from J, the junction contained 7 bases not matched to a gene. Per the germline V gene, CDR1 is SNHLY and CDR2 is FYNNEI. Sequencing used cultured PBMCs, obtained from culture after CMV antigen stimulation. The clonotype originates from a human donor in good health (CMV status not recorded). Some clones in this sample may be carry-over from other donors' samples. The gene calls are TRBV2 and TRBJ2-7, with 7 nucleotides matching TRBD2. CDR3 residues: CASSGRTRTYEQYF. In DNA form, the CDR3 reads TGTGCCAGCAGTGGCAGGACTAGGACTTACGAGCAGTACTTC.